This record looks at one TCR beta chain sequence and its context. Its antigen is not known. This CDR3 spans 12 amino acids. V was clipped by 3 bases and J by 6 bases, with 7 bases between them. Germline CDR1 and CDR2: KGHSH and LQKENI. Breast cancer patients provided tissue from their axillary draining lymph nodes. The sample belongs to a study of breast tumors, draining lymph nodes, adjacent tissues. Study-wide findings and caveats: That most tumor T cells come from lymph nodes remained unproven. Tumor repertoires ranked between lymph nodes and nontumor tissue in diversity, with V and J gene preferences.

MiXCR, applied by TCRdb to the multiplex PCR reads, yields one record per CDR3 protein. The profile shows roughly 80,000 distinct CDR3 sequences, approximately 19% of them singletons. The chain joins TRBV18 to TRBJ2-3; D gene uncertain. The TCR comes from a female donor with breast cancer. Some clones in this sample may be carry-over from other donors' samples. Sequenced: axillary lymph node tissue. CDR3 DNA: TGTGCCAGCTCACCCATGGGCGATACGCAGTATTTT. Translated, it gives CASSPMGDTQYF.